Following are 24 T cell receptor beta chains from one sample sequenced in a study of shared clonotypes between healthy human individuals. This table comes from immunoSEQ multiplex PCR, and its TCRdb copy is limited to in-frame clones, with some not included. This table has 2 million to 3 million clones, more than 90% appearing once. Sequencing was carried out using naive CD4+ T cells sorted from blood. Documented subset: CD45RA+ positively selected. The origin of the receptors is a man younger than 30 in good health.

The chain is built from TRBV5-1 and TRBJ2-1, with D maybe TRBD1 (6 bases). V was clipped by 3 bases and J by 10 bases, with 14 bases between them. CDR1 SGHRS and CDR2 YFSETQ come from the germline V gene. CDR3 size: 13 residues. The chain's CDR3 is CASSSGTRTEQFF. The CDR3 DNA reads TGCGCCAGCAGCTCCGGGACAAGAACAGAGCAGTTCTTC.

This sequence joins TRBV5-6 and TRBJ2-2; TRBD1 matches 9 bases. Trimming removed 3 bases from V and 1 base from J; junction bases left unmatched: 4. Germline CDR1 reads SGHDT; CDR2 reads YYEEEE. The CDR3 is made up of 16 amino acids. CDR3 region: CASSSRTGVNTGELFF. The DNA of the CDR3 is TGTGCCAGCAGCTCGAGGACAGGGGTGAACACCGGGGAGCTGTTTTTT.

As regards this clone: Within the sample, other DNA sequences also encode this same CDR3. The CDR3 reads CASRGTSGRYNEQFF. In DNA, the CDR3 is TGTGCCAGCAGGGGGACTAGCGGGAGGTACAATGAGCAGTTCTTC. The genes are TRBV2 and TRBJ2-1; 15 bases line up with TRBD2. CDR3 length equals 15 residues. CDR1 and CDR2 from the germline V gene are SNHLY and FYNNEI. V trimming: 6 bases; J trimming: 4 bases; junction bases outside the gene matches: 1. The variable domain in full, completed from reference TRBV2 and TRBJ2-1, reads EPEVTQTPSHQVTQMGQEVILRCVPISNHLYFYWYRQILGQKVEFLVSFYNNEISEKSEIFDDQFSVERPDGSNFTLKIRSTKLEDSAMYFCASRGTSGRYNEQFFGPGTRLTVL.

As DNA, the CDR3 is TGTGCCAGCAGTGAAGCAACGGACATATATAATTCACCCCTCCACTTT. Its translation is CASSEATDIYNSPLHF. V usage is TRBV2 and J usage is TRBJ1-6; perhaps TRBD1 as D (5 bases). The germline CDR1 and CDR2 sequences are SNHLY and FYNNEI. This CDR3 has 16 amino acids. The germline V and J ends were trimmed by 0 bases and 4 bases, with 10 bases remaining between them.

The rearrangement links TRBV9 to TRBJ2-6, with 8 bases fitting TRBD1. The V gene's germline CDR1 is SGDLS and CDR2 YYNGEE. After removal of 3 bases from V and 6 bases from J, the junction contained 14 bases not matched to a gene. There are 18 residues in the CDR3. The CDR3 is CASSAPLGQVHSANVLTF. In DNA form, the CDR3 reads TGTGCCAGCAGCGCCCCCCTGGGACAGGTCCATTCGGCCAACGTCCTGACTTTC.

The chain combines TRBV2 with TRBJ2-2; D is perhaps TRBD2 (5 bases). The CDR3 spans 13 residues. Germline lookup yields CDR1 SNHLY and CDR2 FYNNEI. Trimming left V 5 bases short and J 6 bases short, with 10 bases between. Written as DNA, the CDR3 is TGTGCCAGCAGTTCTCAGGAGGCCGGGGAGCTGTTTTTT. It yields the protein CASSSQEAGELFF.

For this clone: Other DNA sequences within the sample encode an identical CDR3. V gene TRBV6-5 combines with J gene TRBJ1-2; TRBD1 matches at 8 bases. V trimming: 3 bases; J trimming: 8 bases; junction bases outside the gene matches: 5. The CDR3 is 13 residues long. Germline V gene sequence: CDR1 MNHEY, CDR2 SVGAGI. Written as DNA, the CDR3 is TGTGCCAGCAGTTATACAGGGGGAGGAGGCTACACCTTC. Its translation is CASSYTGGGGYTF.

V gene TRBV5-4 combines with J gene TRBJ1-1; 9 nucleotides align to TRBD1. This CDR3 contains 15 residues. CDR1 SGHNT and CDR2 YYREEE come from the germline V gene (reference sequence). With 4 bases clipped from V and 4 bases from J, the junction kept 8 bases outside the gene matches. CDR3 amino acids: CASSGDRAFSTEAFF. In DNA, the CDR3 is TGTGCCAGCAGCGGGGACAGGGCTTTTTCCACTGAAGCTTTCTTT.

J is TRBJ2-1 and V is TRBV9; TRBD2 agrees at 13 bases. Germline V lookup: CDR1 SGDLS, CDR2 YYNGEE. J gave up 3 bases and V 4 bases, and 4 bases lay outside the gene matches. CDR3 length equals 16 residues. CDR3 in DNA: TGTGCCAGCAGCCGCGGACTAGCGGGAGTCTACAATGAGCAGTTCTTC. Translating gives CASSRGLAGVYNEQFF. Full variable domain (remainder filled in from reference TRBV9 and TRBJ2-1): DSGVTQTPKHLITATGQRVTLRCSPRSGDLSVYWYQQSLDQGLQFLIQYYNGEERAKGNILERFSAQQFPDLHSELNLSSLELGDSALYFCASSRGLAGVYNEQFFGPGTRLTVL.

Only one count was recorded for this clone. The V and J genes are TRBV5-1 and TRBJ1-3; D ambiguous. Trimming shortened V by 0 bases and J by 0 bases, and 7 bases separated the two germline ends. Germline V CDR1 and CDR2: SGHRS, YFSETQ. The CDR3 contains 15 residues. The CDR3 DNA is TGCGCCAGCAGCTTGGGGGTTAGCTCTGGAAACACCATATATTTT. Amino acids: CASSLGVSSGNTIYF.

The chain combines TRBV15 with TRBJ2-7, with D possibly matching TRBD2 (6 bases). V was shortened by 0 bases and J by 0 bases, with 12 bases between the two germline ends. Germline lookup yields CDR1 LNHNV and CDR2 YYDKDF (reference sequence). This CDR3 has 16 residues. The CDR3 coding sequence is TGTGCCACCAGCAGAGAGGAGGGCCCCGCCTCCTACGAGCAGTACTTC. Its translation is CATSREEGPASYEQYF.

The rearrangement joins TRBV5-6 to TRBJ2-1; 10 bases align to TRBD1. V was pared by 3 bases and J by 9 bases, with 9 bases of the junction left unmatched. Germline CDR1 and CDR2: SGHDT and YYEEEE. This CDR3 has 15 amino acids. The CDR3 DNA is TGTGCCAGCAGCTGGGGACAGGGGAGAGGTGCTGAGCAGTTCTTC. Residues: CASSWGQGRGAEQFF.

The chain's CDR3 is CASSKTSNQPQHF. Here the CDR3 DNA reads TGTGCCAGCAGTAAAACGAGCAATCAGCCCCAGCATTTT. The chain couples TRBV6-6 to TRBJ1-5; D gene unclear. Trimming shortened V by 5 bases and J by 1 base, and 6 bases separated the two germline ends. Germline-derived CDR1 and CDR2 are MNHNY and SVGAGI (reference sequence). This CDR3 spans 13 amino acids.

CDR3 protein: CATVREGGTYEQYF. DNA of the CDR3: TGTGCCACCGTGCGGGAGGGAGGGACCTACGAGCAGTACTTC. The chain combines TRBV10-3 with TRBJ2-7; 9 bases line up with TRBD2. Germline assignment: CDR1 ENHRY and CDR2 SYGVKD. This CDR3 is built from 14 residues. V trimming: 10 bases; J trimming: 2 bases; junction bases outside the gene matches: 9.

The chain combines TRBV7-6 with TRBJ2-1; the match to TRBD1 covers 9 bases. With 5 bases clipped from V and 9 bases from J, the junction kept 5 bases outside the gene matches. Looked up from germline, CDR1 is SGHVS and CDR2 is FNYEAQ. The CDR3 is made up of 13 amino acids. DNA for the CDR3: TGTGCCAGCAGCATAACAGGGGGCACTGAGCAGTTCTTC. It specifies CASSITGGTEQFF.

The chain is built from TRBV7-2 and TRBJ2-7; TRBD1 aligns across 8 bases. The CDR3 consists of 14 residues. Germline V gene sequence: CDR1 SGHTA, CDR2 FQGNSA. Trimming at V came to 2 bases and at J to 4 bases, leaving 4 bases not matched to a gene. CDR3 in amino acids: CASSLRQGIYEQYF. As DNA, the CDR3 is TGTGCCAGCAGCTTACGACAGGGGATTTACGAGCAGTACTTC.

This clone appeared a single time. This chain links TRBV7-3 with TRBJ2-2, with unresolved D. The CDR3 extends over 14 amino acids. Looked up from germline, CDR1 is SGHTA and CDR2 is FQGTGA. V lost 1 base and J lost 5, with 8 bases in between. Written as DNA, the CDR3 is TGTGCCAGCAGCTTAAAGACGGCGACCGGGGAGCTGTTTTTT. Translation: CASSLKTATGELFF.

This clone was found once. The chain uses TRBV19 and TRBJ2-7; no definite D call. Germline V gene lookup returns CDR1 LNHDA and CDR2 SQIVND (reference sequence). V lost 1 base, J lost 2 bases, and 9 bases lay in between. The CDR3 covers 14 residues. CDR3 bases: TGTGCCAGTAGTATAGGGCTAGGGACCTACGAGCAGTACTTC. Encoded protein: CASSIGLGTYEQYF. The whole variable domain, remainder taken from reference TRBV19 and TRBJ2-7, is DGGITQSPKYLFRKEGQNVTLSCEQNLNHDAMYWYRQDPGQGLRLIYYSQIVNDFQKGDIAEGYSVSREKKESFPLTVTSAQKNPTAFYLCASSIGLGTYEQYFGPGTRLTVT.

This chain joins TRBV18 and TRBJ2-1; no definite D call. Per the germline V gene, CDR1 is KGHSH and CDR2 is LQKENI. The CDR3 has 16 residues. V was pared by 3 bases and J by 8 bases, with 20 bases between. The CDR3 region is CASSPRQLGGIYEQFF. CDR3 coding DNA: TGTGCCAGCTCACCGCGTCAGCTGGGTGGAATCTATGAGCAGTTCTTC.

The chain links TRBV5-6 to TRBJ2-4; no definite D call. Germline CDR1 reads SGHDT; CDR2 reads YYEEEE. This CDR3 comprises 15 residues. The ends were cut back, 4 bases at V and 6 bases at J, with 17 bases in the middle. The DNA for the CDR3 is TGTGCCAGCAGCCCCTCGACAAGGGCCCCAAACATTCAGTACTTC. Its protein is CASSPSTRAPNIQYF.

The chain recombines TRBV19 with TRBJ1-6; 9 bases align to TRBD1. The CDR3 loop spans 15 amino acids. The V gene's germline CDR1 is LNHDA and CDR2 SQIVND (reference sequence). Germline trimming cut 9 bases from V and 9 bases from J; bases unmatched to any gene: 12. The CDR3 loop is CASQEQGAATSPLHF. The DNA of the CDR3 is TGTGCCAGCCAAGAACAGGGGGCGGCTACTTCACCCCTCCACTTT. Full variable domain (outside the CDR3, taken from reference TRBV19 and TRBJ1-6): DGGITQSPKYLFRKEGQNVTLSCEQNLNHDAMYWYRQDPGQGLRLIYYSQIVNDFQKGDIAEGYSVSREKKESFPLTVTSAQKNPTAFYLCASQEQGAATSPLHFGNGTRLTVT.

V usage is TRBV5-1 and J usage is TRBJ1-1; D is perhaps TRBD1 (6 bases). The V end lost 3 bases, the J end lost 0 bases, and 12 bases lay between the germline ends. The CDR3 contains 15 residues. Germline loops: CDR1 SGHRS, CDR2 YFSETQ. CDR3 sequence: CASSSGQTLNTEAFF. In DNA, the CDR3 is TGCGCCAGCAGCTCAGGACAGACGCTGAACACTGAAGCTTTCTTT.

V and J are TRBV23-1 and TRBJ2-2, with TRBD2 as a possible D gene (6 bases). TRBV23-1 is recorded as an ORF, its role being uncertain. The CDR3 covers 13 residues. The V end lost 6 bases, the J end lost 6 bases, and 11 bases lay between the germline ends. CDR3 region: CASSREVSGELFF. As DNA, the CDR3 is TGCGCCAGCAGCAGGGAGGTTTCCGGGGAGCTGTTTTTT.

This clone was detected once. This sequence joins TRBV6-4 and TRBJ2-1; 9 bases are shared with TRBD1. Germline-derived CDR1 and CDR2 are MRHNA and SNTAGT. Losses at the gene ends were 6 bases for V and 8 bases for J; bases not matched to a gene: 11. The length of the CDR3 is 15 residues. The CDR3 reads CASRRAGQGDYEQFF. The DNA of the CDR3 is TGTGCCAGCAGACGAGCGGGACAGGGAGACTATGAGCAGTTCTTC.